Below are 27 T cell receptor beta chains sequenced from a single sample in a study of blood T cell repertoires in COVID-19. Profiling relied on immunoSEQ multiplex PCR, and the TCRdb table lists in-frame clones only, not all of them. In the table there are around 60,000 clones, around 80% of which are singletons. The sample taken for sequencing was peripheral blood. The receptor set was obtained from a man aged 60 to 69 with acute or convalescent COVID-19.

This sequence joins TRBV13 and TRBJ2-2, with unresolved D. The length of the CDR3 is 16 residues. Germline V lookup: CDR1 PRHDT, CDR2 FYEKMQ (reference sequence). Deletions cut 5 bases from V and 0 bases from J, with 13 bases between. CDR3 protein: CASSARAEANTGELFF. DNA for the CDR3: TGTGCCAGCAGCGCTCGAGCTGAGGCGAACACCGGGGAGCTGTTTTTT.

The chain employs TRBV3-1 (or the pseudogene TRBV3-2) and TRBJ2-7, with 9 nucleotides matching TRBD1. This CDR3 comprises 16 residues. Germline CDR1 reads LGHDT; CDR2 reads YNNKEL (reference sequence). Trimming cost V 5 bases and J 7 bases; bases outside gene matches: 15. Written as DNA, the CDR3 is TGTGCCAGCAGCTATGGCGCAGGACAGGGGACAGGGGAGCAGTACTTC. It yields the protein CASSYGAGQGTGEQYF.

This chain uses TRBV29-1 with TRBJ2-3, with D perhaps TRBD2 (6 bases). Germline CDR1 and CDR2: SQVTM and ANQGSEA. Trimming cost V 4 bases and J 8 bases, with 13 bases left between them. CDR3 length equals 12 residues. CDR3 bases: TGCAGCGTTGGGGGGGACTCAGGTACGCAGTATTTT. Translating it yields CSVGGDSGTQYF.

The chain combines TRBV29-1 with TRBJ2-3, with 13 bases that match TRBD2. With 4 bases clipped from V and 2 bases from J, the junction kept 3 bases outside the gene matches. The V gene's germline CDR1 is SQVTM and CDR2 ANQGSEA. CDR3 length equals 15 residues. The CDR3 is CSVGLAGGYTDTQYF. CDR3 DNA: TGCAGCGTTGGACTAGCGGGGGGATACACAGATACGCAGTATTTT.

V gene TRBV28 combines with J gene TRBJ2-5; D perhaps matches TRBD1 (5 bases). Per the germline V gene, CDR1 is MDHEN and CDR2 is SYDVKM. Trimming removed 5 bases at V and 2 bases at J, with 12 bases between. CDR3 length equals 14 residues. CDR3 protein: CASSEDKKQETQYF. CDR3 bases: TGTGCCAGCAGTGAGGACAAGAAACAAGAGACCCAGTACTTC.

The CDR3: CASSTRQVWNTEAFF. The CDR3 coding sequence is TGTGCCAGTAGTACCCGACAGGTCTGGAACACTGAAGCTTTCTTT. The chain recombines TRBV19 with TRBJ1-1; maybe TRBD1 (6 bases). This CDR3 is 15 amino acids long. V was trimmed by 4 bases and J by 1 base, leaving 13 bases between them. Germline V gene sequence: CDR1 LNHDA, CDR2 SQIVND (reference sequence).

In its sample, this clone was seen a few times. The chain uses TRBV7-9 and TRBJ1-1, with 8 bases identical to TRBD1. This CDR3 has 13 residues. With 3 bases clipped from V and 6 bases from J, the junction kept 3 bases outside the gene matches. The V gene's germline CDR1 is SEHNR and CDR2 FQNEAQ (reference sequence). CDR3 sequence reads: CASSFSGGAEAFF. In DNA form, the CDR3 reads TGTGCCAGCAGCTTTTCAGGGGGCGCTGAAGCTTTCTTT.

The CDR3, as DNA: TGTGCCAGTAGTACCAGGGGGCGAAGCACCGGGGAGCTGTTTTTT. Translated: CASSTRGRSTGELFF. The chain joins TRBV19 to TRBJ2-2; 8 bases are a match to TRBD1. This CDR3 contains 15 residues. Germline V gene lookup returns CDR1 LNHDA and CDR2 SQIVND (reference sequence). Trimming removed 4 bases from V and 4 bases from J; junction bases left unmatched: 5.

The gene calls are TRBV7-6 and TRBJ1-2, with unresolved D. The CDR3 consists of 13 residues. Deletions cut 2 bases from V and 6 bases from J, with 10 bases between. Per the germline V gene, CDR1 is SGHVS and CDR2 is FNYEAQ. In DNA, the CDR3 is TGTGCCAGCAGCTTAACAGCCTCAGATGGCTACACCTTC. As protein: CASSLTASDGYTF.

The chain is built from TRBV9 and TRBJ2-7; 11 bases are a match to TRBD2. The CDR3 is 16 residues long. The V gene end was trimmed by 4 bases and the J gene end by 2 bases; junction bases not matched to a gene: 8. Per the germline V gene, CDR1 is SGDLS and CDR2 is YYNGEE. The CDR3: CASSPQGLAATYEQYF. CDR3 sequence (DNA): TGTGCCAGCAGCCCCCAGGGACTAGCGGCGACCTACGAGCAGTACTTC.

The V gene is TRBV6-6, the J gene TRBJ2-3; 14 bases are a match to TRBD2. Germline lookup yields CDR1 MNHNY and CDR2 SVGAGI (reference sequence). The CDR3 has 16 amino acids. Trimming removed 6 bases from V and 2 bases from J; junction bases left unmatched: 4. CDR3 nucleotides: TGTGCCAGCAGGACTAGCGGGGGGGGTCCCACAGATACGCAGTATTTT. Its protein is CASRTSGGGPTDTQYF.

The chain combines TRBV2 with TRBJ2-7, with 7 bases lining up with TRBD1. V trimming: 6 bases; J trimming: 3 bases; junction bases outside the gene matches: 2. The CDR3 sequence is 12 residues long. The germline V gene encodes CDR1 SNHLY and CDR2 FYNNEI. The CDR3 region has the DNA TGTGCCAGCAGCCGGGACAGCTACGAGCAGTACTTC. Translated: CASSRDSYEQYF. Using reference TRBV2 and TRBJ2-7 for the parts outside the CDR3, the full variable domain is EPEVTQTPSHQVTQMGQEVILRCVPISNHLYFYWYRQILGQKVEFLVSFYNNEISEKSEIFDDQFSVERPDGSNFTLKIRSTKLEDSAMYFCASSRDSYEQYFGPGTRLTVT.

V usage is TRBV25-1 and J usage is TRBJ2-2; D uncertain. Germline V CDR1 and CDR2: MGHDK, SYGVNS. V dropped 1 base and J dropped 2 bases, with 11 bases sitting between them. CDR3 length: 16 residues. The CDR3 region is CASSESPGLNTGELFF. The CDR3 DNA follows: TGTGCCAGCAGTGAATCTCCAGGTCTTAACACCGGGGAGCTGTTTTTT.

This chain uses TRBV11-2 with TRBJ1-1; weak D call: TRBD1 (6 bases). This CDR3 contains 12 residues. Germline-derived CDR1 and CDR2 are SGHAT and FQNNGV. V was shortened by 5 bases and J by 4 bases, with 8 bases between the two germline ends. Written as DNA, the CDR3 is TGTGCCAGCAGCCAGGGGTTCACTGAAGCTTTCTTT. Translating it yields CASSQGFTEAFF.

This clone has only one observation. The V call is TRBV6-5, the J call TRBJ1-2, with no clear D. V dropped 5 bases and J dropped 1 base, with 11 bases sitting between them. The CDR3 is made up of 14 amino acids. The germline V gene encodes CDR1 MNHEY and CDR2 SVGAGI. The CDR3 sequence: CASSRSIRNYGYTF. CDR3 DNA: TGTGCCAGCAGTCGGAGTATTCGTAACTATGGCTACACCTTC.

The sample holds one count of this clone. The chain is built from TRBV2 and TRBJ1-1; possibly TRBD1 for D (5 bases). V was cut by 6 bases and J by 0 bases, with 11 bases left in between. CDR1 and CDR2 (germline): SNHLY, FYNNEI. The CDR3 covers 14 residues. CDR3 sequence: CASRPQAMNTEAFF. The CDR3 DNA reads TGTGCCAGCAGACCACAGGCCATGAACACTGAAGCTTTCTTT.

The sample holds many counts of this clone. The CDR3 sequence: CASSFTMAETQYF. CDR3 nucleotide sequence: TGCGCCAGCAGCTTTACGATGGCAGAGACCCAGTACTTC. The chain joins TRBV5-1 to TRBJ2-5, with D unclear. V was trimmed by 2 bases and J by 4 bases, leaving 9 bases between them. Looked up from germline, CDR1 is SGHRS and CDR2 is YFSETQ. This CDR3 region has 13 residues.

The chain employs TRBV12-3 or TRBV12-4 and TRBJ1-1; the D is unclear. V gave up 3 bases and J gave up 3 bases, with 8 bases separating them. CDR3 length equals 13 residues. Written as DNA, the CDR3 is TGTGCCAGCAGTTTCCGGGTGGACACTGAAGCTTTCTTT. It codes for CASSFRVDTEAFF.

The genes are TRBV9 and TRBJ1-4, with TRBD1 matching over 7 bases. Germline CDR1 is SGDLS and CDR2 is YYNGEE. The J segment lost 8 bases and the V segment lost 0 bases, leaving 4 bases of the junction unmatched. The CDR3 totals 14 residues. CDR3 sequence (DNA): TGTGCCAGCAGCGTAGTAGGGGGCGGAGAAAAACTGTTTTTT. This sequence encodes CASSVVGGGEKLFF. Combining the CDR3 with reference TRBV9 and TRBJ1-4 gives the whole variable domain DSGVTQTPKHLITATGQRVTLRCSPRSGDLSVYWYQQSLDQGLQFLIQYYNGEERAKGNILERFSAQQFPDLHSELNLSSLELGDSALYFCASSVVGGGEKLFFGSGTQLSVL.

The CDR3 bases are TGTGCCAGCAGTGCCCAAACTTTATCCTATAATTCACCCCTCCACTTT. Translating gives CASSAQTLSYNSPLHF. The rearrangement joins TRBV6-1 to TRBJ1-6, with D unresolved. The ends were cut back, 4 bases at V and 1 base at J, with 11 bases in the middle. The CDR3 contains 16 residues. The germline V gene has CDR1 MNHNS and CDR2 SASEGT.

This sequence joins TRBV20-1 and TRBJ1-1; perhaps TRBD1 as D (5 bases). Germline CDR1 and CDR2: DFQATT and SNEGSKA (reference sequence). This CDR3 is built from 10 residues. The CDR3 bases are TGCAGCTTCATGGAGGGGGAAGCTTTCTTT. As protein: CSFMEGEAFF.

V usage is TRBV2 and J usage is TRBJ2-3, with a weak D call TRBD2 (5 bases). Trimming removed 3 bases at V and 9 bases at J, with 10 bases between. CDR1 and CDR2 from the germline V gene are SNHLY and FYNNEI. The CDR3 sequence is 12 residues long. In DNA form, the CDR3 reads TGTGCCAGCAGTGATCGCGGGCCAACGCAGTATTTT. Protein product: CASSDRGPTQYF. Full variable domain (outside the CDR3, taken from reference TRBV2 and TRBJ2-3): EPEVTQTPSHQVTQMGQEVILRCVPISNHLYFYWYRQILGQKVEFLVSFYNNEISEKSEIFDDQFSVERPDGSNFTLKIRSTKLEDSAMYFCASSDRGPTQYFGPGTRLTVL.

The chain recombines TRBV6-5 with TRBJ1-6; no clear D gene. The V and J ends lost 0 bases and 6 bases respectively, with 12 bases between them. Germline-derived CDR1 and CDR2 are MNHEY and SVGAGI. The CDR3 has 16 residues. The CDR3 loop reads CASSYSFGGVNSPLHF. In nucleotides, the CDR3 is TGTGCCAGCAGTTACTCGTTCGGAGGCGTTAATTCACCCCTCCACTTT.

The chain carries TRBV6-5 and TRBJ2-2; TRBD1 aligns across 12 bases. CDR3 length: 15 residues. J gave up 4 bases and V 6 bases, and 3 bases lay outside the gene matches. CDR1 and CDR2 (germline): MNHEY, SVGAGI. The CDR3 DNA sequence: TGTGCCAGCAGGGGGACAGGGGGCTTCACCGGGGAGCTGTTTTTT. It translates to CASRGTGGFTGELFF.

The chain carries TRBV29-1 and TRBJ2-5, with 12 bases fitting TRBD1. This CDR3 has 13 residues. With V trimmed by 8 bases and J by 5 bases, 6 bases remained unmatched. In germline, CDR1 is SQVTM, CDR2 ANQGSEA. CDR3 nucleotides: TGCAGCTCCGGGACAGGGGGCGCGGAGACCCAGTACTTC. As protein: CSSGTGGAETQYF.

The chain links TRBV12-3 or TRBV12-4 to TRBJ2-1; 7 bases align to TRBD1. The J segment lost 4 bases and the V segment lost 7 bases, leaving 4 bases of the junction unmatched. The CDR3 runs 13 residues. The CDR3 bases are TGTGCCAGCACCAAGGGACAGTACAATGAGCAGTTCTTC. Amino acid sequence: CASTKGQYNEQFF.

The chain combines TRBV11-2 with TRBJ1-6, with D possibly TRBD1 on 6 matching bases. Trimming took 4 bases from V and 7 from J, leaving 8 bases between them. Germline values: CDR1 SGHAT, CDR2 FQNNGV. The CDR3 length is 13 residues. This CDR3 reads CASSWTANSPLHF. In nucleotides, the CDR3 is TGTGCCAGCAGCTGGACAGCGAATTCACCCCTCCACTTT.